This T cell receptor beta chain was retrieved from a study of cytomegalovirus exposure and HLA in healthy donors. Regarding the study as a whole: A later analysis found that most CMV-associated TCR beta chains appeared HLA-restricted. Analyses of presence and absence presupposed an approximately uniform sequencing depth across donors.

The CDR3 runs 15 residues. CDR1 MNHEY and CDR2 SVGAGI come from the germline V gene. The V and J ends lost 7 bases and 8 bases respectively, with 20 bases between them. Amplification used 60 Vbeta primers and 13 Jbeta primers. Libraries were prepared by immunoSEQ multiplex PCR; TCRdb keeps only in-frame clonotypes and omits some of them. Among 150,000 to 200,000 clones listed, approximately 82% were seen once. This clone was seen once. Antigen: not known. Within the sample, other DNA sequences also encode this same CDR3. This chain joins TRBV6-5 and TRBJ2-2; D may be TRBD2 (6 bases). Sequencing input: PBMCs. This TCR was sampled from a man aged 18-30 years in good health and CMV-seropositive. The CDR3 DNA is TGTGCCAGCAACTCCGTCGGGACTCCGGGGGGGGAGCTGTTTTTT. This translates into CASNSVGTPGGELFF.